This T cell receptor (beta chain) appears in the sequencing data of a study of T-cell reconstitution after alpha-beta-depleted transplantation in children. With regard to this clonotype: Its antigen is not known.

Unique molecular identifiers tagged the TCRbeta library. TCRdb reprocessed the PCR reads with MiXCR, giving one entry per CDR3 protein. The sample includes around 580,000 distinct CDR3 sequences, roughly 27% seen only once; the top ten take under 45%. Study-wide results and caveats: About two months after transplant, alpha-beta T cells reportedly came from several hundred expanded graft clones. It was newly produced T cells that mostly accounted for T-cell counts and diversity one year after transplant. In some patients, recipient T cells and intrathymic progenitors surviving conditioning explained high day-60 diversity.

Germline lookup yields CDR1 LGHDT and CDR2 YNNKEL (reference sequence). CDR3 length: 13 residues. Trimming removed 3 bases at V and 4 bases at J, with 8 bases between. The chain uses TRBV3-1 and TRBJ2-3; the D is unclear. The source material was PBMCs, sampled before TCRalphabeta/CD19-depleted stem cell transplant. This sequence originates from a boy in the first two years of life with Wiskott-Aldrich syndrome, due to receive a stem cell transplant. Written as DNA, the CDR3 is TGTGCCAGCAGCCACCTCTCGGCAGATACGCAGTATTTT. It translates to CASSHLSADTQYF.